This paragraph reports one T cell receptor beta chain. Its antigen is still unknown. No qualities accompany the bases; no much larger clone lies one base away. Whole blood was collected in K2EDTA tubes by collaborating institutions according to the institutions' own protocols. For TCRbeta analysis, collaborators shipped samples in one of three forms: frozen whole blood, isolated PBMCs, or DNA extracted from either of those sample types. The data were taken from a study of blood T cell repertoires in COVID-19 (TCRdb year 2020). Background on the whole study: Collaborator samples came from the United States, Italy and Spain and covered acute and convalescent phases of COVID-19. The samples were drawn from two sources: the first 160 participants of the ongoing ImmuneRACE study, and about 1,300 subjects contributed by 6 global collaborators. The material from the prospective study consisted of cDNA or gDNA derived from T cells, B-cell-depleted T cells, or PBMCs. The dataset comprised deeply sampled blood TCRbeta repertoires from subjects exposed to, actively infected with, or recovered from COVID-19. Nearly every sample came with metadata listing a de-identified subject ID, COVID-19 status, age in years and sex. Where HLA class I and class II types were available, the types were taken from metadata supplied by the sample provider, not from assay-based typing. The repertoires were released in a freely available public database meant as a resource for research on the immune response to SARS-CoV-2.

The study at large found these results: Clinical and demographic metadata were provided uncurated, with the amount varying by source and participant.

TCRbeta CDR3 regions were amplified from genomic DNA using the immunoSEQ Assay, a bias-controlled multiplex PCR. Processing in the source paper ran as follows. The number of nucleated cells in each sample was estimated by amplification of reference gene primers within the assay. To quantify the absolute abundance of each unique TCRbeta CDR3 rearrangement, sequence reads were collapsed and filtered. For each sample, productive Simpson clonality was calculated by taking the square root of Simpson's diversity index across productive rearrangements. TCRdb obtained this table from immuneACCESS and retained in-frame rearrangements with V and J assigned. These tables miss some clones; where compared with another copy, unresolved V genes account for less than half of the shortfall, and the remainder is unexplained. V and J calls and clone size come straight from that table; D and trimming were deduced from the DNA. For this sample the table gives 120,000 or so clones, of which approximately 80% were detected only once. Of the sample, 3.5% to 4.5% falls within the top ten clones.

Sequences MNHEY (CDR1) and SMNVEV (CDR2) are obtained from the germline V gene (reference sequence). V lost 5 bases and J lost 7 bases; the stretch between them is 11 bases long. The CDR3 runs 12 amino acids, cysteine and phenylalanine included. This entry keeps only the CDR3 DNA: 36 bases, framed from base 1. What was sequenced was peripheral blood. The receptor was isolated from a woman aged 50 to 60 with acute or convalescent COVID-19. This chain is built from TRBV27 and TRBJ1-1; confidence is insufficient to name the D gene. The CDR3 is CASSTGLSEAFF. The bases read TGTGCCAGCAGTACGGGTCTCAGTGAAGCTTTCTTT.